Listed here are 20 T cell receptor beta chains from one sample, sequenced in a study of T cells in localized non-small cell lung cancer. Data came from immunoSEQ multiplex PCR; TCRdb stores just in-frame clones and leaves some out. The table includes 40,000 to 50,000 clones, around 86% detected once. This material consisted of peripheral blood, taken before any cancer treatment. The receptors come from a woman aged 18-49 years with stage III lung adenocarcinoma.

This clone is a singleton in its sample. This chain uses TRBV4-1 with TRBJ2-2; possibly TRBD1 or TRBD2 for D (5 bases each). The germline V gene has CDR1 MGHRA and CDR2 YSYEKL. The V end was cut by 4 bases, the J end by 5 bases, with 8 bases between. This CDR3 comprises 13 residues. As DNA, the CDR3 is TGCGCCAGCAGCCCCAGGGAGACCGGGGAGCTGTTTTTT. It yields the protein CASSPRETGELFF.

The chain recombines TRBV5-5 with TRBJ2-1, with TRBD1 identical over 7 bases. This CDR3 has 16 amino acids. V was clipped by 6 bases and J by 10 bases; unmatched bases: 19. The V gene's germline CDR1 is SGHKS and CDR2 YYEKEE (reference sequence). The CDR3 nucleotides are TGTGCCAGCACCCCTACAGGGGCAGAAGCGTCGGGGGAGCAGTTCTTC. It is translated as CASTPTGAEASGEQFF.

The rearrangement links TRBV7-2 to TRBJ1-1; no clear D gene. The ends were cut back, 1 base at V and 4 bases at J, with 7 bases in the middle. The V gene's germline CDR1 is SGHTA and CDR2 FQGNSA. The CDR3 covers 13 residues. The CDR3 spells CASSLEGSTEAFF. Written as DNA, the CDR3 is TGTGCCAGCAGCTTAGAAGGGAGCACTGAAGCTTTCTTT.

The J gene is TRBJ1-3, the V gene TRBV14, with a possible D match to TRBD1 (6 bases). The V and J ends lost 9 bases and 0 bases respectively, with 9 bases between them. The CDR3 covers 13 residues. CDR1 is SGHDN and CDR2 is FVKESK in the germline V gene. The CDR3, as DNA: TGTGCCAGTCGGGGGCTCTCTGGAAACACCATATATTTT. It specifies CASRGLSGNTIYF.

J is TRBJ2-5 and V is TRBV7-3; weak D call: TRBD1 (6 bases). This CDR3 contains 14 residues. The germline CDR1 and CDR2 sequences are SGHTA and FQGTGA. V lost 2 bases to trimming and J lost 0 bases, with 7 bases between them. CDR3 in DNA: TGTGCCAGCAGCTTAGGGGGCAACCAAGAGACCCAGTACTTC. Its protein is CASSLGGNQETQYF.

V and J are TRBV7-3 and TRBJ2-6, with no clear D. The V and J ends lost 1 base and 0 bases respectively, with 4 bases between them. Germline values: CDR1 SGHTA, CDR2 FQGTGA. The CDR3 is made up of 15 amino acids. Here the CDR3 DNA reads TGTGCCAGCAGCTTAAGTTCCTCTGGGGCCAACGTCCTGACTTTC. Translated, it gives CASSLSSSGANVLTF.

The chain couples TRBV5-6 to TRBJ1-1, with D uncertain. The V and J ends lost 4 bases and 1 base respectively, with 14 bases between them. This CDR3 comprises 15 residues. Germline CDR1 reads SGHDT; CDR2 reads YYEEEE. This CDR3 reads CASSPPGRSNTEAFF. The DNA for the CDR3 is TGTGCCAGCAGCCCTCCGGGCAGGTCGAACACTGAAGCTTTCTTT.

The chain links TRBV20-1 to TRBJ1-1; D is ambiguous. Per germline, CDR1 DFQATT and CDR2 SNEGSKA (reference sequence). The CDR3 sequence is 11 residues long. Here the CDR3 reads CSVRGDTEAFF. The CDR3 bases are TGCAGCGTACGGGGAGACACTGAAGCTTTCTTT.

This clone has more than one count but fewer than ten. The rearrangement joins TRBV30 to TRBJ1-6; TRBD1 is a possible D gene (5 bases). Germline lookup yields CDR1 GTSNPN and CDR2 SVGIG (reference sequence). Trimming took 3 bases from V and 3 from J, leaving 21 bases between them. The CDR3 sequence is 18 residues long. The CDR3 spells CAWSRPPGPQGYNSPLHF. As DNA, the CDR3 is TGTGCCTGGAGCCGCCCGCCAGGGCCTCAGGGCTATAATTCACCCCTCCACTTT.

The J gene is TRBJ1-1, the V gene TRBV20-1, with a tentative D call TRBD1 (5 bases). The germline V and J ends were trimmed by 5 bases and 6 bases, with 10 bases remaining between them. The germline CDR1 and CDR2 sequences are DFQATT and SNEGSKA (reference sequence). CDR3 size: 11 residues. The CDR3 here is CSARGDAEAFF. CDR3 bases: TGCAGTGCTCGGGGGGACGCTGAAGCTTTCTTT.

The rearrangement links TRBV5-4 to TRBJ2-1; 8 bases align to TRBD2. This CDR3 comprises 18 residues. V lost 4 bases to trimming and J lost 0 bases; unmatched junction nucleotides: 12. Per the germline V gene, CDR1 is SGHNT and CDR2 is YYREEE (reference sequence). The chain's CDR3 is CASSDQKAGASSYNEQFF. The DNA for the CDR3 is TGTGCCAGCAGCGATCAAAAAGCGGGGGCCAGCTCCTACAATGAGCAGTTCTTC.

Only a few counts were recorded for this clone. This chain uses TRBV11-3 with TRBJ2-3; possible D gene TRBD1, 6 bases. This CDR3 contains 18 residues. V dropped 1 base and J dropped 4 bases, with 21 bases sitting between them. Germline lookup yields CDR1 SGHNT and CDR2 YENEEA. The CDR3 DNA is TGTGCCAGCAGCTTAGGTAGGGGGACGCCCAACGTCCCAGATACGCAGTATTTT. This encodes CASSLGRGTPNVPDTQYF. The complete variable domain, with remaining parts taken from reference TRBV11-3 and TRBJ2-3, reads EAGVVQSPRYKIIEKKQPVAFWCNPISGHNTLYWYLQNLGQGPELLIRYENEEAVDDSQLPKDRFSAERLKGVDSTLKIQPAELGDSAVYLCASSLGRGTPNVPDTQYFGPGTRLTVL.

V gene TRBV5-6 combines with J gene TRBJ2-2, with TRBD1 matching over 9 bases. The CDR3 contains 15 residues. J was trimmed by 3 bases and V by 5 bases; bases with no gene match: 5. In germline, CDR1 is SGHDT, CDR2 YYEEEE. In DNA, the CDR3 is TGTGCCAGCAGTCTTCGGACAGGGGACACCGGGGAGCTGTTTTTT. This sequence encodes CASSLRTGDTGELFF.

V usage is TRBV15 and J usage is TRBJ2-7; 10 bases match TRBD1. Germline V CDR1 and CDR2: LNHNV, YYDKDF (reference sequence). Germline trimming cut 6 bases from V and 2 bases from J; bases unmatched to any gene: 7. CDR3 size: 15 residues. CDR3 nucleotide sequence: TGTGCCACCAGTCCCGACAGGGGGCCCGCCTACGAGCAGTACTTC. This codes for CATSPDRGPAYEQYF.

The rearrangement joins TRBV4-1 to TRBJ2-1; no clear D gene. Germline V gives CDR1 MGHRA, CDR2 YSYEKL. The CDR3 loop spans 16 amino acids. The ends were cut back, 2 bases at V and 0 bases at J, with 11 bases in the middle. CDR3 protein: CASSQLGIGSYNEQFF. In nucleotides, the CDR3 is TGCGCCAGCAGCCAATTGGGTATAGGCTCCTACAATGAGCAGTTCTTC.

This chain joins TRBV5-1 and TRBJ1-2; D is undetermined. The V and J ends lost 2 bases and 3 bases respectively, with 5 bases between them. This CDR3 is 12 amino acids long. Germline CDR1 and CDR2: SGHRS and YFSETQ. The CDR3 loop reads CASSLGDYGYTF. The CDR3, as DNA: TGCGCCAGCAGCTTAGGAGACTATGGCTACACCTTC.

CDR3 DNA sequence: TGCGCCAGCAGCCCCCGGGAGTCTGGGGCCAACGTCCTGACTTTC. Protein: CASSPRESGANVLTF. The chain links TRBV4-1 to TRBJ2-6; a weak D match, TRBD2 (6 bases). This CDR3 is 15 amino acids long. Trimming took off 4 bases at V and 1 base at J, with 8 bases between the two ends. The germline V gene has CDR1 MGHRA and CDR2 YSYEKL.

The CDR3, as DNA: TGTGCCAGCAGCTTTCTAGCGGGGGGGCCACCGTCCTACGAGCAGTACTTC. This translates into CASSFLAGGPPSYEQYF. The chain combines TRBV7-2 with TRBJ2-7; 12 bases match TRBD2. From germline, CDR1 is SGHTA and CDR2 FQGNSA. The CDR3 runs to 17 residues. V lost 3 bases and J lost 1; bases outside the gene matches: 7. The full variable domain, with the rest looked up from reference TRBV7-2 and TRBJ2-7, is GAGVSQSPSNKVTEKGKDVELRCDPISGHTALYWYRQSLGQGLEFLIYFQGNSAPDKSGLPSDRFSAERTGGSVSTLTIQRTQQEDSAVYLCASSFLAGGPPSYEQYFGPGTRLTVT.

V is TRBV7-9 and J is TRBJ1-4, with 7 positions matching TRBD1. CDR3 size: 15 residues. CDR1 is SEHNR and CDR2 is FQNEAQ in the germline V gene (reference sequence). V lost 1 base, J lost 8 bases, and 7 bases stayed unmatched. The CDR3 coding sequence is TGTGCCAGCAGCTTAGAGACAGGGACGGGGGAAAAACTGTTTTTT. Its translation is CASSLETGTGEKLFF.

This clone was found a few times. In DNA form, the CDR3 reads TGTGCCAGCAGCCCCCCCCCAGAAATCTACGAGCAGTACTTC. Residues: CASSPPPEIYEQYF. V is TRBV7-9 and J is TRBJ2-7; unclear D gene. V lost 5 bases and J 3 bases, leaving 14 bases between the germline ends. CDR3 size: 14 residues. Germline CDR1 and CDR2: SEHNR and FQNEAQ (reference sequence).